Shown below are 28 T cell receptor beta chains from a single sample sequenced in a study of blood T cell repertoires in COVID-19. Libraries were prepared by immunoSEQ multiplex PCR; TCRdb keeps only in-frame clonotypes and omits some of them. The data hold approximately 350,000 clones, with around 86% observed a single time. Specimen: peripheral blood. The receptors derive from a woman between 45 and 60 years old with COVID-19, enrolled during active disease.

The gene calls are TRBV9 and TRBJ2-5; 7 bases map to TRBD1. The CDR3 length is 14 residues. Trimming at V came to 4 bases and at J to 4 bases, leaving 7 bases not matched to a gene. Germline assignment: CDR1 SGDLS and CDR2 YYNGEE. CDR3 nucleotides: TGTGCCAGCAGCCCCACCCGACAGGGAGAGACCCAGTACTTC. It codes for CASSPTRQGETQYF.

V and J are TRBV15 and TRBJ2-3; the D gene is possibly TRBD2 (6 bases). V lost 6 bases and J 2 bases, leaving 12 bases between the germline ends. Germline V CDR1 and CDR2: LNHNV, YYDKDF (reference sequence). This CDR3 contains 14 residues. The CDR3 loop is CATSVTRYTDTQYF. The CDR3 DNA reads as TGTGCCACCAGTGTGACTAGATACACAGATACGCAGTATTTT.

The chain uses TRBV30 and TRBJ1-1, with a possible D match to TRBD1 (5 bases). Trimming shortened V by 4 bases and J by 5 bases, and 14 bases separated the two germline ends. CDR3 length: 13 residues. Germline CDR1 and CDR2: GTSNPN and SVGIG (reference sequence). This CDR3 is CAWNPTAGTEAFF. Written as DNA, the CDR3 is TGTGCCTGGAATCCGACAGCGGGTACTGAAGCTTTCTTT.

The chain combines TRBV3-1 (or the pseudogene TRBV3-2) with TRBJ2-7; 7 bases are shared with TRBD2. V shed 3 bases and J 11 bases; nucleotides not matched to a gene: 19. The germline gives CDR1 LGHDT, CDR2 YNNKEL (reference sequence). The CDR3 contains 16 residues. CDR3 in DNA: TGTGCCAGCAGCCACTCGACGGGTGGGAGGGCCTTTCGGAAGTACTTC. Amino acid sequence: CASSHSTGGRAFRKYF.

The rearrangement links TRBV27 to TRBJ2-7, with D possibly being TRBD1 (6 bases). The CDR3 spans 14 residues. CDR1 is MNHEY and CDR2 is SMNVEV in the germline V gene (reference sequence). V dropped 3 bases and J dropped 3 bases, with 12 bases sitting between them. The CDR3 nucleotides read TGTGCCAGCAGTTTTGGACAGAGCGGCTACGAGCAGTACTTC. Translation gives CASSFGQSGYEQYF.

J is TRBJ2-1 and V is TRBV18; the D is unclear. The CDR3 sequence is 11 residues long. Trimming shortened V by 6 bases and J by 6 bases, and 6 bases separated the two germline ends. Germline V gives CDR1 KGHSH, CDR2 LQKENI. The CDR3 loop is CASSPTNEQFF. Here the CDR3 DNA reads TGTGCCAGCTCCCCTACCAATGAGCAGTTCTTC.

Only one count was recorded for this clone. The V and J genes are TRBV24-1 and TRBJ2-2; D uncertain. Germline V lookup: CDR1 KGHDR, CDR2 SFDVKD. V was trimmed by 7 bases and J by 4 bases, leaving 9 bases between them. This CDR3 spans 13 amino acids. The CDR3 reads CATRQASTGELFF. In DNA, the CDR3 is TGTGCCACCAGACAAGCTAGCACCGGGGAGCTGTTTTTT.

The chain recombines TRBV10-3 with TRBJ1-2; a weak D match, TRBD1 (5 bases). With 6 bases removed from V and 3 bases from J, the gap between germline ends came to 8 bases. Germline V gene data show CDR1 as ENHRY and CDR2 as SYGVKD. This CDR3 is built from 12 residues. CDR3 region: CAISPGDYGYTF. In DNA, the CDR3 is TGTGCCATCAGCCCGGGGGACTATGGCTACACCTTC.

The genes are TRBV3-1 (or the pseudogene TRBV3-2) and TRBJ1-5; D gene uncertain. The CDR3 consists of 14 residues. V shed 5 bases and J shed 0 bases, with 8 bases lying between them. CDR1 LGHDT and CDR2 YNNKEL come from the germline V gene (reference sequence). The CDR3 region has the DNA TGTGCCAGCAGCACGCTCAGTAGCAATCAGCCCCAGCATTTT. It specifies CASSTLSSNQPQHF.

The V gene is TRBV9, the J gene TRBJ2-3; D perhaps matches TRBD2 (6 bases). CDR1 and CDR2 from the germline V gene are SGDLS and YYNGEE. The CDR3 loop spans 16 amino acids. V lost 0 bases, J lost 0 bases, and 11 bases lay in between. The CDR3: CASSVALRGSTDTQYF. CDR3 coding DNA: TGTGCCAGCAGCGTAGCTTTGCGGGGAAGCACAGATACGCAGTATTTT.

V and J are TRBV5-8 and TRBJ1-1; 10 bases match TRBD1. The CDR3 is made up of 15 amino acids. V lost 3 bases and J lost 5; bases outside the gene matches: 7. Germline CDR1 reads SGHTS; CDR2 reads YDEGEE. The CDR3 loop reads CASSSGTGASTEAFF. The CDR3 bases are TGTGCCAGCAGCTCGGGGACAGGGGCGAGTACTGAAGCTTTCTTT.

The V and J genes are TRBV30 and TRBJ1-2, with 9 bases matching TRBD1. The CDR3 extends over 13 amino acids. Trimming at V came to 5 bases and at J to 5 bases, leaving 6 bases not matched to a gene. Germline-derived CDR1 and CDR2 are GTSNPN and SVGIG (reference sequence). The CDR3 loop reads CAWGTGTGYGYTF. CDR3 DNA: TGTGCCTGGGGGACAGGGACTGGGTATGGCTACACCTTC.

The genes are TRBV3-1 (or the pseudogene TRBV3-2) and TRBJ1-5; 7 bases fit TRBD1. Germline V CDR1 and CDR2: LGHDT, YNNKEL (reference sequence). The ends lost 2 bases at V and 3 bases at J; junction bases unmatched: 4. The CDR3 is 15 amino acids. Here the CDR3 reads CASSQSGQPNQPQHF. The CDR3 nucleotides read TGTGCCAGCAGCCAATCGGGACAGCCCAATCAGCCCCAGCATTTT.

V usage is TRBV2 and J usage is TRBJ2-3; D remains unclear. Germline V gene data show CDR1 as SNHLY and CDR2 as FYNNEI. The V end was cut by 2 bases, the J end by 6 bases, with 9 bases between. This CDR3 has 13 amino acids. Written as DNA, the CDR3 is TGTGCCAGCAGTGAACCAAACGCGGATACGCAGTATTTT. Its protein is CASSEPNADTQYF.

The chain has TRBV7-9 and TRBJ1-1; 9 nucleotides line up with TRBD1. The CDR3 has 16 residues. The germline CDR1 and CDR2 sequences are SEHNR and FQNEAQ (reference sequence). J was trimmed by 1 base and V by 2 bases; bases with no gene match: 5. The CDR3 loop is CASSLNPTGGNTEAFF. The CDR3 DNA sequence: TGTGCCAGCAGCTTAAACCCGACAGGGGGGAACACTGAAGCTTTCTTT.

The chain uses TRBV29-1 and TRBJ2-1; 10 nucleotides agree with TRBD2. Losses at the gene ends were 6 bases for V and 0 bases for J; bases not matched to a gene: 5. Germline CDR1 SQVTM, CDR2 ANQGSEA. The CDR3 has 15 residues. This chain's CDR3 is CSVGTSAFSYNEQFF. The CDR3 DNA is TGCAGCGTCGGGACTAGCGCATTCTCCTACAATGAGCAGTTCTTC.

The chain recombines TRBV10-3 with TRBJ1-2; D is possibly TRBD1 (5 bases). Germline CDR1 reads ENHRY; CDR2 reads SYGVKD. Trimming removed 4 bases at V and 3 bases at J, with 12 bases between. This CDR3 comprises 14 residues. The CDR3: CAISGTPEYYGYTF. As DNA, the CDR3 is TGTGCCATCAGTGGGACACCGGAATACTATGGCTACACCTTC.

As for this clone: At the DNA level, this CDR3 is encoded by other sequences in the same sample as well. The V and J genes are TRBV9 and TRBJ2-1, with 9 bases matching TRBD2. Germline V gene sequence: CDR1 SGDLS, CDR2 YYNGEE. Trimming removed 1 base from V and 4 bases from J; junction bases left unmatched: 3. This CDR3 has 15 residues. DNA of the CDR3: TGTGCCAGCAGCGTAACTAGCGGGCTTTACAATGAGCAGTTCTTC. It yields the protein CASSVTSGLYNEQFF. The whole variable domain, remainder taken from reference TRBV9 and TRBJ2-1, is DSGVTQTPKHLITATGQRVTLRCSPRSGDLSVYWYQQSLDQGLQFLIQYYNGEERAKGNILERFSAQQFPDLHSELNLSSLELGDSALYFCASSVTSGLYNEQFFGPGTRLTVL.

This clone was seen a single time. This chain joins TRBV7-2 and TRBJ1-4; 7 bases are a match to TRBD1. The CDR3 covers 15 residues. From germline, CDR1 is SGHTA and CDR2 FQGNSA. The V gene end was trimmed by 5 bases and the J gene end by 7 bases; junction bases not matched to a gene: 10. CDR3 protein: CASSLGQVVSEKLFF. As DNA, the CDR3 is TGTGCCAGCAGCCTAGGACAGGTAGTGTCTGAAAAACTGTTTTTT.

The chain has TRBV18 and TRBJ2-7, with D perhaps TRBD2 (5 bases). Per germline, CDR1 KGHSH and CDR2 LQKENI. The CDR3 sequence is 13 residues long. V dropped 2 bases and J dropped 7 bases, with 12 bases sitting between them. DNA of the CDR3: TGTGCCAGCTCACCATCCGAGGGTGGAGAGCAGTACTTC. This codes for CASSPSEGGEQYF. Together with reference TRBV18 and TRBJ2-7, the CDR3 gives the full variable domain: NAGVMQNPRHLVRRRGQEARLRCSPMKGHSHVYWYRQLPEEGLKFMVYLQKENIIDESGMPKERFSAEFPKEGPSILRIQQVVRGDSAAYFCASSPSEGGEQYFGPGTRLTVT.

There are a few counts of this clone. The CDR3: CASSSSRGIYTEAFF. CDR3 bases: TGTGCCAGCAGTTCATCGAGGGGGATATACACTGAAGCTTTCTTT. The V gene is TRBV27, the J gene TRBJ1-1; TRBD1 might be the D (6 bases). Germline CDR1 and CDR2: MNHEY and SMNVEV (reference sequence). The V end lost 4 bases, the J end lost 3 bases, and 15 bases lay between the germline ends. There are 15 residues in the CDR3.

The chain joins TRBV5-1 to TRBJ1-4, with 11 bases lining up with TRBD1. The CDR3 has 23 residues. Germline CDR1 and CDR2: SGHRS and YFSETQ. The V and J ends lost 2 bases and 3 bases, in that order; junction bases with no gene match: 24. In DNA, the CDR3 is TGCGCCAGCAGCTTCGGGTCCCGGACAGGGGGCCTCACCAAGCTCATCTCTAATGAAAAACTGTTTTTT. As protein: CASSFGSRTGGLTKLISNEKLFF.

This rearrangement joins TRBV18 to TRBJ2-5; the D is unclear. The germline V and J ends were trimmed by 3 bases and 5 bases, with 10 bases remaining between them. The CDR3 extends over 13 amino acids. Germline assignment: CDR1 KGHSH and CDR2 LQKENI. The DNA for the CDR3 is TGTGCCAGCTCACCGGGCCACAAGGAGACCCAGTACTTC. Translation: CASSPGHKETQYF.

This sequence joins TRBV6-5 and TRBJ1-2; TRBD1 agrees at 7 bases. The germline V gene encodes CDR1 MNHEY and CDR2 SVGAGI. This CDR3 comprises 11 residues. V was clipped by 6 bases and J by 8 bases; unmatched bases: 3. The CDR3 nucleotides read TGTGCCAGCAGCCACAGGGGAGGCTACACCTTC. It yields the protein CASSHRGGYTF.

In nucleotides, the CDR3 is TGTGCCAGCAGCTTTACCCCAGGTAATGAGCAGTTCTTC. Amino acid sequence: CASSFTPGNEQFF. This chain uses TRBV7-8 with TRBJ2-1; D not resolved. CDR1 and CDR2 (germline): SGHVS, FQNEAQ. V gave up 3 bases and J gave up 7 bases, with 10 bases separating them. The CDR3 covers 13 residues.

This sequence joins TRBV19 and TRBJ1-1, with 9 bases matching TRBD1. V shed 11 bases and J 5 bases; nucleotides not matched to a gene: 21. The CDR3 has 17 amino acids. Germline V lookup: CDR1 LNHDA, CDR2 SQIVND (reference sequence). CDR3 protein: CASRGYRGQMFETEAFF. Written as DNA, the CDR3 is TGTGCCTCCCGGGGATACAGGGGGCAAATGTTTGAGACTGAAGCTTTCTTT. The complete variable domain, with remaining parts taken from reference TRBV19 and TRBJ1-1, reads DGGITQSPKYLFRKEGQNVTLSCEQNLNHDAMYWYRQDPGQGLRLIYYSQIVNDFQKGDIAEGYSVSREKKESFPLTVTSAQKNPTAFYLCASRGYRGQMFETEAFFGQGTRLTVV.

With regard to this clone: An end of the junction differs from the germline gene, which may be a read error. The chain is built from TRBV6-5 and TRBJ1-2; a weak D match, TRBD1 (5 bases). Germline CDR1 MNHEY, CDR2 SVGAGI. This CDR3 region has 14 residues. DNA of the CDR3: TGTGCCAGCAGTTACGACGGGACTGACTACGGCTACACCTTC. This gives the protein CASSYDGTDYGYTF.

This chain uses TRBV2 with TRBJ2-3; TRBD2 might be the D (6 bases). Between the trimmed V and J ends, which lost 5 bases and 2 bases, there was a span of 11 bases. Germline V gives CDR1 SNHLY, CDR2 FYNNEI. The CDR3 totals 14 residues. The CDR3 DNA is TGTGCCAGCAGTTTTATAGCGGCCACAGATACGCAGTATTTT. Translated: CASSFIAATDTQYF.